A selection of T cell receptor beta chains follows, all from one sample in a study of patients and donors after allogeneic stem cell transplantation. Using its own MiXCR run on the RT-PCR reads, TCRdb lists one record per CDR3 protein. The table records over 150,000 distinct CDR3 sequences, approximately 30% of them present only once. Sequencing was carried out using blood, either unsorted or a sorted T cell fraction (not recorded which). The receptors were gathered from a human donor who was either an allogeneic HSCT recipient or a stem cell or donor lymphocyte infusion donor (not recorded which). It is not recorded whose cells these are; they may come from a transplant donor. Each CDR3 is given without its conserved first and last residue. The order of the fields is V gene, J gene, D gene, CDR3 protein. A D gene is named only where the DNA matches it firmly.

v_call: TRBV20-1
j_call: TRBJ1-4
d_call: -
cdr3_aa: SARDAWAATNEKLF

v_call: TRBV20-1
j_call: TRBJ1-6
d_call: -
cdr3_aa: SASPLH

v_call: TRBV11-3
j_call: TRBJ1-3
d_call: -
cdr3_aa: ASSLDSGNTIY

v_call: TRBV10-3
j_call: TRBJ2-5
d_call: TRBD1
cdr3_aa: AISQTGEETQY

v_call: TRBV12-3/TRBV12-4
j_call: TRBJ2-7
d_call: TRBD2
cdr3_aa: ASRLPTSGKYEQY

v_call: TRBV7-9
j_call: TRBJ2-7
d_call: -
cdr3_aa: ASSPRVSSYEQY

v_call: TRBV20-1
j_call: TRBJ1-2
d_call: TRBD1
cdr3_aa: SASHLSGTGGYGYT

v_call: TRBV9
j_call: TRBJ2-6
d_call: -
cdr3_aa: ASSVVDAGANVLT

v_call: TRBV5-1
j_call: TRBJ1-5
d_call: -
cdr3_aa: ASSLAGANQPQH

v_call: TRBV29-1
j_call: TRBJ2-7
d_call: -
cdr3_aa: SVSLLPGLRGQY

v_call: TRBV18
j_call: TRBJ1-5
d_call: -
cdr3_aa: ASSPRGTMDQPQH

v_call: TRBV29-1
j_call: TRBJ2-3
d_call: -
cdr3_aa: SFPTPLDADTQY

v_call: TRBV4-2
j_call: TRBJ2-5
d_call: TRBD1
cdr3_aa: ASSRNRDRSMYQETQY

v_call: TRBV29-1
j_call: TRBJ2-5
d_call: -
cdr3_aa: SVRGQIQETQY

v_call: TRBV6-5
j_call: TRBJ1-1
d_call: -
cdr3_aa: ASRPGTLNTEAF

v_call: TRBV5-5
j_call: TRBJ2-5
d_call: TRBD1
cdr3_aa: ASSGRTGTSETQY

v_call: TRBV7-9
j_call: TRBJ2-7
d_call: -
cdr3_aa: ASVSQVEQY

v_call: TRBV5-5
j_call: TRBJ2-7
d_call: TRBD2
cdr3_aa: ASSGLAGASSYEQY

v_call: TRBV10-3
j_call: TRBJ2-1
d_call: TRBD2
cdr3_aa: ATSRTSGNEQF

v_call: TRBV11-2
j_call: TRBJ2-1
d_call: TRBD2
cdr3_aa: ASSLMFRLADYNEQF

v_call: TRBV6-5
j_call: TRBJ2-1
d_call: -
cdr3_aa: ASHPQTTYNEQF

v_call: TRBV5-1
j_call: TRBJ2-5
d_call: -
cdr3_aa: ASSLPDGKETQY

v_call: TRBV4-2
j_call: TRBJ2-1
d_call: -
cdr3_aa: ASSQDLNGVLSVHEQF

v_call: TRBV20-1
j_call: TRBJ1-3
d_call: -
cdr3_aa: SAGLPSGNTIY

v_call: TRBV7-9
j_call: TRBJ2-7
d_call: TRBD1
cdr3_aa: ASSPPWTGHYEQY

v_call: TRBV6-6
j_call: TRBJ2-5
d_call: TRBD2
cdr3_aa: ATRGGNQETQY